This T cell receptor (beta chain) originates from a study of blood T cell repertoires in COVID-19. Study in general: Sites in the United States, Italy and Spain provided acute and convalescent COVID-19 samples.

The germline gives CDR1 SGHRS, CDR2 YFSETQ. The CDR3 has 13 amino acids. V dropped 4 bases and J dropped 11 bases, with 18 bases sitting between them. Produced via immunoSEQ multiplex PCR; TCRdb's table is partial and in-frame only. The sample lists 100,000 or so clones, around 96% occurring once. The TCR was taken from a human donor with active COVID-19. The donor label of this sample is uncertain. The chain employs TRBV5-1 and TRBJ1-1; D uncertain. Sequencing was carried out using peripheral blood. The CDR3 sequence: CASSQLDSTGAFF. The CDR3 DNA reads as TGCGCCAGCAGCCAACTTGACTCGACGGGGGCTTTCTTT.